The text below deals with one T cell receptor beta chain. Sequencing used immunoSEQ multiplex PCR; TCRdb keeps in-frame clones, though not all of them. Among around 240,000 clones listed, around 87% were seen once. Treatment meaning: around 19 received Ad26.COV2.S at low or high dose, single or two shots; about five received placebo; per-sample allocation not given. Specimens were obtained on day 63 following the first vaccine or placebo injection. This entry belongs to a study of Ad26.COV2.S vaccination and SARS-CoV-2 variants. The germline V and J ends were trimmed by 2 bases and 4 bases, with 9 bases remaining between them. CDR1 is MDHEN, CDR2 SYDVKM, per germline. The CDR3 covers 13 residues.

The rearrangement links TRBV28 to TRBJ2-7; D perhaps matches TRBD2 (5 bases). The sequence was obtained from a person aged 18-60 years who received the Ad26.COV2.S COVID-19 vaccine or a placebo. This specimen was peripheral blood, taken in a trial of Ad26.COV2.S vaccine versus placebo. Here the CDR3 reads CASSLAGLYEQYF. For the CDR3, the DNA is TGTGCCAGCAGTTTAGCGGGCCTTTACGAGCAGTACTTC.